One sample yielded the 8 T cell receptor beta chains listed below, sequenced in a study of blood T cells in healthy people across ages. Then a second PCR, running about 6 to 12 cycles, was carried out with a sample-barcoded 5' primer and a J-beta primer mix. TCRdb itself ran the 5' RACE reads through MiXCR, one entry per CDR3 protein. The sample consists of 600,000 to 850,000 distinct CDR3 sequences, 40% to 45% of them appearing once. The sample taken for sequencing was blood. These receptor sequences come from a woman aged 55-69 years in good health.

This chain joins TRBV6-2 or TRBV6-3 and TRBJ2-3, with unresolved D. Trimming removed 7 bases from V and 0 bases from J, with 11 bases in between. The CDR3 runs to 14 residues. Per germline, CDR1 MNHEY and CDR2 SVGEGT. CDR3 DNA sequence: TGTGCCAGCAAGGTCTACCCTAGCACAGATACGCAGTATTTT. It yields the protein CASKVYPSTDTQYF.

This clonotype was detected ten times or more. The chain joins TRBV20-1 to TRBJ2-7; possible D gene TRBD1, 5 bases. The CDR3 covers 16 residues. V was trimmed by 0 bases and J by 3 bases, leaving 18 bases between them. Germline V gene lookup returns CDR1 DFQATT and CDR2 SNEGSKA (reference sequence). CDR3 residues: CSARDPQGTHNYEQYF. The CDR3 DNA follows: TGCAGTGCTAGAGATCCCCAGGGCACCCACAACTACGAGCAGTACTTC.

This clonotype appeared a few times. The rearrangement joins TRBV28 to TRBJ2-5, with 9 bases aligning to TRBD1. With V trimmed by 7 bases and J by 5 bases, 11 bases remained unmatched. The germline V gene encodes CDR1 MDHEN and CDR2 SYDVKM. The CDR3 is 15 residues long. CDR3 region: CASTPGTGRRETQYF. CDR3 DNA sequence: TGTGCCAGCACCCCAGGGACAGGGCGTCGGGAGACCCAGTACTTC.

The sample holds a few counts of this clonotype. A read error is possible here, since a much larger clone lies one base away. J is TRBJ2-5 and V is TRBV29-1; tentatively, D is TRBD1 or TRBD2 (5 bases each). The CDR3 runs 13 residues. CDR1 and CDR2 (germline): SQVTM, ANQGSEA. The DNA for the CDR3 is TGCAGCGTTGAAGATCCGGGACGAGAGATCCAGTACTTC. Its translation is CSVEDPGREIQYF.

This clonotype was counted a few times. CDR3 bases: TGCAGTGCTAGGGGGGGGCAGGGGAATTCACCCCTCCACTTT. Translating it yields CSARGGQGNSPLHF. This chain joins TRBV20-1 and TRBJ1-6; D is possibly TRBD1 (6 bases). This CDR3 contains 14 residues. Looked up from germline, CDR1 is DFQATT and CDR2 is SNEGSKA (reference sequence). Between the trimmed V and J ends, which lost 3 bases and 7 bases, there was a span of 13 bases.

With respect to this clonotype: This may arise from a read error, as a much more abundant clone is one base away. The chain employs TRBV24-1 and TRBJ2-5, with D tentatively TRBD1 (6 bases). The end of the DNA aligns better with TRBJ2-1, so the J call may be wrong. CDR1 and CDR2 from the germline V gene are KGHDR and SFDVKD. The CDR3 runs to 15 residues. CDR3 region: CATSDKDSGQETQFF. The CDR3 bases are TGTGCCACCAGTGACAAGGACAGTGGGCAAGAGACCCAGTTCTTC.

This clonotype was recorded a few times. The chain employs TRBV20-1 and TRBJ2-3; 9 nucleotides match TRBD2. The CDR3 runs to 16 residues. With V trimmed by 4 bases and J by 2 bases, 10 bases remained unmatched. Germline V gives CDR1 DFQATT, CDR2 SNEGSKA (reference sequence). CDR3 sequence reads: CSAIGISGGPTDTQYF. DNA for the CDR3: TGCAGTGCTATCGGTATAAGCGGGGGGCCCACAGATACGCAGTATTTT.

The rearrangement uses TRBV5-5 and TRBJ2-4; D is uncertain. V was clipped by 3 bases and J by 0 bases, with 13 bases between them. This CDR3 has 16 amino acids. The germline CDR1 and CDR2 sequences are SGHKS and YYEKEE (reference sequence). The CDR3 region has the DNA TGTGCCAGCAGCTCGTTGGAAGACGAAGCCAAAAACATTCAGTACTTC. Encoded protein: CASSSLEDEAKNIQYF.